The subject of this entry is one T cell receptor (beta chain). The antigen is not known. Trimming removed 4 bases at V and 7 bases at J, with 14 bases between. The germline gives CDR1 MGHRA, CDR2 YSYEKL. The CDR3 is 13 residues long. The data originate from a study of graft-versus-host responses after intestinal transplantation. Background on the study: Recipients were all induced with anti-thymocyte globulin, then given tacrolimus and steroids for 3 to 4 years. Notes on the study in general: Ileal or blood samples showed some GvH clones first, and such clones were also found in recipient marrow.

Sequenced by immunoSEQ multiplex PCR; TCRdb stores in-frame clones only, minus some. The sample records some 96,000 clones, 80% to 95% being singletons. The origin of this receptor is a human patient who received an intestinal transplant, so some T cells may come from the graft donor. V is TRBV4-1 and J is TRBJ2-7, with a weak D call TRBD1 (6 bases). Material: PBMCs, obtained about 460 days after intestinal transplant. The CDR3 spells CASSPDSFGEQYF. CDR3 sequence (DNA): TGCGCCAGCAGCCCGGACAGTTTTGGAGAGCAGTACTTC.